This paragraph reports one T cell receptor beta chain. This clone has more than one count but fewer than ten. No antigen is known for it. Per-nucleotide qualities are absent, and no much larger clonotype sits a single base away. The sample's time point, from its label and the paper: about 28 days (+/-7) after the second vaccine dose. AZD1222 recipients with second doses at about 4 weeks or about 12 weeks were pooled, because spike-specific TCR depth and breadth did not differ between schedules. Vaccinee samples were obtained from the UK trials COV001 and COV002, which included a single-blind randomized controlled phase 2/3 trial of AZD1222 (ChAdOx1 nCoV-19) in healthy adults. For TCRbeta chain sequencing, PBMC samples from trial participants were taken at day 0 and at day 28 after the second dose. The record originates from a study of T cell responses to AZD1222 COVID-19 vaccine (dated by TCRdb to 2020 to 2022). As for the study more broadly: A total of more than 230 trial participants underwent TCR sequencing, of whom roughly 210 had received two doses of AZD1222 and 26 had received two doses of the MenACWY control vaccine. Trial participants were enrolled by age into 18-55, 56-69 and 70-plus year subgroups, with roughly 150, 30 and 60 TCR-sequenced participants respectively. Findings and caveats that apply to the study as a whole: The whole spike protein was spanned by vaccine-associated CD4 TCRs, and dominant responses were seen in regions 160-218 and 743-854. In the small 56-69-year group, the increase in depth fell short of significance, most likely because of low power. After two AZD1222 doses, spike-specific TCR breadth and depth were significantly higher than at day 0 and than in MenACWY recipients. Conclusions about previously exposed vaccinees were limited because only six AZD1222 recipients were SARS-CoV-2 seropositive at baseline. No day 14 peak-response samples were available, so repertoires were characterized only after the peak T cell response. Epitopes outside the regions mutated in the B.1.351 and B.1.1.7 variants were reportedly recognized by nearly half of the unique spike-specific TCRs. Participants were mostly white British, with more females than males. The authors suggested clonal diversity may have been underestimated.

The CDR3 regions of human TCRbeta chains were subjected to immunosequencing. The original pipeline was this. Repertoire TCRs were matched against a reference library of SARS-CoV-2-specific TCRs generated with the MIRA antigen-specificity platform. Breadth meant the fraction of unique TCRs that were SARS-CoV-2-associated, whereas depth meant the fraction of total T cells that were SARS-CoV-2-associated. Using the MIRA data, every spike-specific TCR was mapped to the spike region that the TCR reacted to and assigned to either a CD4 or a CD8 class. Log10-transformed breadth and depth values were compared by one-way ANOVA with Sidak's multiple comparisons tests. Entries here come from immuneACCESS through TCRdb and include only in-frame sequences with V and J called. Some clones fail to appear in such tables; in the studies checked, an unresolved V gene covers under half of the shortfall, and the cause of the remainder is unknown. V, J and clone size derive from that table, while D and trimming were established from the DNA sequence. The sample data list tens of thousands of clones, and around 80% of these were observed just once. The ten largest clones represent about 5% of the sample.

From cysteine to phenylalanine, the CDR3 is 14 amino acids long. Solely the CDR3 DNA is kept, with 42 bases framed from the first base. Via the germline V gene, CDR1 is MDHEN and CDR2 SYDVKM. V is reduced by 9 bases and J by 1 base, leaving a spacing of 16 bases between them. The specimen comprised peripheral blood, sampled 28 days after the second AZD1222 dose. This TCR derives from an adult who received the AZD1222 COVID-19 vaccine. The receptor chain draws on TRBV28 and TRBJ2-7, with the D segment possibly TRBD1 or TRBD2, each aligning over 5 bases. The nucleotide sequence is TGTGCCAGATACCGGGACGAACTTTCCTACGAGCAGTACTTC. The resulting protein is CARYRDELSYEQYF.